These 27 T cell receptor beta chains were all obtained from the same sample, sequenced in a study of cytomegalovirus exposure and HLA in healthy donors. The PCR employed 60 Vbeta primers together with 13 Jbeta primers. Repertoires were generated with immunoSEQ multiplex PCR, while TCRdb's copy carries only in-frame clones and drops some. The sample carries 130,000 to 150,000 clones, over 75% recorded once. The sample taken for sequencing was PBMCs. These receptors all come from a woman in her 30s in good health and CMV-seronegative.

This chain joins TRBV7-2 and TRBJ2-7; D perhaps matches TRBD1 (5 bases). CDR3 size: 14 residues. Germline CDR1 and CDR2: SGHTA and FQGNSA. Trimming shortened V by 5 bases and J by 6 bases, and 17 bases separated the two germline ends. The CDR3 nucleotides read TGTGCCAGCAGCCCCTGGCAGGGTACGGTCGAGCAGTACTTC. Its protein is CASSPWQGTVEQYF.

The V gene is TRBV30, the J gene TRBJ1-4, with D possibly matching TRBD1 (5 bases). The CDR3 extends over 15 amino acids. Germline assignment: CDR1 GTSNPN and CDR2 SVGIG (reference sequence). The germline V and J ends were trimmed by 2 bases and 8 bases, with 18 bases remaining between them. The CDR3 here is CAWSMTGRRGEKLFF. In nucleotides, the CDR3 is TGTGCCTGGAGTATGACGGGACGGAGGGGAGAAAAACTGTTTTTT.

V and J are TRBV9 and TRBJ2-3, with 15 positions matching TRBD2. The germline V gene encodes CDR1 SGDLS and CDR2 YYNGEE. The CDR3 has 17 amino acids. Trimming removed 4 bases from V and 1 base from J; junction bases left unmatched: 4. In nucleotides, the CDR3 is TGTGCCAGCAGCTTCGGACTAGCGGGGGGGGGCACAGATACGCAGTATTTT. This translates into CASSFGLAGGGTDTQYF.

The J gene is TRBJ2-7, the V gene TRBV18, with a possible D match to TRBD1 (6 bases). V was clipped by 3 bases and J by 3 bases, with 18 bases between them. Germline CDR1 reads KGHSH; CDR2 reads LQKENI. The length of the CDR3 is 16 residues. CDR3 nucleotides: TGTGCCAGCTCACCGTGGATGAAAAGGGACATCTACGAGCAGTACTTC. Translated, it gives CASSPWMKRDIYEQYF.

V gene TRBV5-1 combines with J gene TRBJ2-3, with 11 bases lining up with TRBD1. Germline V gene sequence: CDR1 SGHRS, CDR2 YFSETQ. The CDR3 runs to 15 residues. Trimming cost V 2 bases and J 7 bases; bases outside gene matches: 6. CDR3 in DNA: TGCGCCAGCAGCTTTCAAGGACAGGGGGCCTATACGCAGTATTTT. Amino acids: CASSFQGQGAYTQYF.

This clone was seen once. This chain connects TRBV10-3 to TRBJ1-5; 11 positions agree with TRBD1. The CDR3 totals 15 residues. V gave up 5 bases and J gave up 3 bases; unmatched junction bases: 3. CDR1 ENHRY and CDR2 SYGVKD come from the germline V gene. The CDR3 coding sequence is TGTGCCATCAGTAGGACAGGGGGCGCCAATCAGCCCCAGCATTTT. This translates into CAISRTGGANQPQHF.

CDR3 loop: CASSHTIGDQPQHF. In nucleotides, the CDR3 is TGCGCCAGCAGCCATACCATAGGGGATCAGCCCCAGCATTTT. The rearrangement uses TRBV4-3 and TRBJ1-5, with D perhaps matching TRBD1 (5 bases). Trimming left V 3 bases short and J 5 bases short, with 11 bases between. The CDR3 contains 14 residues. Germline V CDR1 and CDR2: LGHNA, YSLEER.

J is TRBJ2-5 and V is TRBV10-3, with 10 positions matching TRBD2. Trimming took 0 bases from V and 6 from J; bases not matched to a gene: 7. The CDR3 is made up of 16 amino acids. Germline values: CDR1 ENHRY, CDR2 SYGVKD. CDR3 nucleotides: TGTGCCATCAGTGAGTCGTTAGCGGGAGGTAGACAGACCCAGTACTTC. Protein: CAISESLAGGRQTQYF.

The chain links TRBV19 to TRBJ1-1; tentative D call: TRBD1 (5 bases). This CDR3 has 12 amino acids. V lost 3 bases, J lost 8 bases, and 10 bases lay in between. Looked up from germline, CDR1 is LNHDA and CDR2 is SQIVND (reference sequence). CDR3 DNA: TGTGCCAGTAGTATCTCAGGGCGAGAAGCTTTCTTT. Translating it yields CASSISGREAFF.

The chain carries TRBV7-2 and TRBJ2-4; 7 bases line up with TRBD1. Germline V gives CDR1 SGHTA, CDR2 FQGNSA. The ends lost 1 base at V and 6 bases at J; junction bases unmatched: 3. The CDR3 is 14 amino acids. CDR3 in amino acids: CASSLGDSRNIQYF. CDR3 nucleotide sequence: TGTGCCAGCAGCTTAGGGGACAGTCGAAACATTCAGTACTTC.

This clone has a single count. The chain is built from TRBV5-8 and TRBJ2-1; D may be TRBD2 (7 bases). Germline-derived CDR1 and CDR2 are SGHTS and YDEGEE. The length of the CDR3 is 16 residues. V was shortened by 1 base and J by 6 bases, with 17 bases between the two germline ends. CDR3 amino acids: CASSLWRTGRGNEQFF. The CDR3 DNA is TGTGCCAGCAGCTTGTGGCGAACAGGGAGGGGCAATGAGCAGTTCTTC.

The chain joins TRBV5-1 to TRBJ2-1; 10 nucleotides align to TRBD2. V lost 6 bases and J lost 3; bases outside the gene matches: 6. CDR1 is SGHRS, CDR2 YFSETQ, per germline. The CDR3 totals 15 residues. This chain's CDR3 is CASTRGLADYNEQFF. CDR3 DNA: TGCGCCAGCACTAGAGGACTAGCGGACTACAATGAGCAGTTCTTC.

The chain recombines TRBV19 with TRBJ2-7; D possibly corresponds to TRBD1 (6 bases). The CDR3 contains 13 residues. Germline loops: CDR1 LNHDA, CDR2 SQIVND (reference sequence). V was trimmed by 3 bases and J by 9 bases, leaving 15 bases between them. CDR3: CASSMGHSTGQYF. The CDR3 DNA sequence: TGTGCCAGTAGTATGGGACATTCAACGGGGCAGTACTTC.

V is TRBV28 and J is TRBJ2-1; 12 bases line up with TRBD2. The CDR3 has 16 residues. Germline values: CDR1 MDHEN, CDR2 SYDVKM. After removal of 4 bases from V and 7 bases from J, the junction contained 8 bases not matched to a gene. The CDR3 loop is CASSSLAGGFSNEQFF. CDR3 DNA: TGTGCCAGCAGTTCTCTAGCGGGAGGGTTTAGTAATGAGCAGTTCTTC. Looking up the rest from reference TRBV28 and TRBJ2-1 gives the full variable domain: DVKVTQSSRYLVKRTGEKVFLECVQDMDHENMFWYRQDPGLGLRLIYFSYDVKMKEKGDIPEGYSVSREKKERFSLILESASTNQTSMYLCASSSLAGGFSNEQFFGPGTRLTVL.

The gene calls are TRBV19 and TRBJ2-3; TRBD1 is a possible D gene (6 bases). In germline, CDR1 is LNHDA, CDR2 SQIVND (reference sequence). The CDR3 loop spans 17 amino acids. The V and J ends lost 5 bases and 2 bases respectively, with 20 bases between them. The CDR3 region is CASSDLRGRGNTDTQYF. CDR3 nucleotides: TGTGCCAGTAGTGATCTGAGGGGGAGAGGCAACACAGATACGCAGTATTTT.

The V call is TRBV6-5, the J call TRBJ2-1; weak D call: TRBD2 (6 bases). The germline V gene has CDR1 MNHEY and CDR2 SVGAGI. The germline V and J ends were trimmed by 5 bases and 8 bases, with 13 bases remaining between them. The length of the CDR3 is 13 residues. CDR3 residues: CASSRDSRYEQFF. The CDR3 coding sequence is TGTGCCAGCAGTAGGGACTCCAGGTATGAGCAGTTCTTC.

This chain connects TRBV13 to TRBJ2-7; a weak D match, TRBD1 (6 bases). The CDR3 totals 14 residues. Germline lookup yields CDR1 PRHDT and CDR2 FYEKMQ (reference sequence). V lost 0 bases, J lost 5 bases, and 11 bases lay in between. The CDR3 sequence is CASSLGLSGDEQYF. The CDR3 bases are TGTGCCAGCAGCTTAGGCCTATCAGGGGACGAGCAGTACTTC.

With regard to this clone: Germline and junction disagree at one end, which may indicate a read error. This rearrangement joins TRBV4-3 to TRBJ2-3, with D possibly matching TRBD2 (6 bases). The CDR3 is 18 residues long. CDR1 and CDR2 (germline): LGHNA, YSLEER. The chain's CDR3 is CTSSQDYGRLGETDTQYF. CDR3 nucleotides: TGCACCAGCAGCCAAGATTATGGGCGACTAGGTGAGACAGATACGCAGTATTTT.

The chain combines TRBV5-1 with TRBJ2-5; TRBD2 matches 7 bases. Germline V lookup: CDR1 SGHRS, CDR2 YFSETQ. CDR3 size: 14 residues. Germline trimming cut 4 bases from V and 5 bases from J; bases unmatched to any gene: 8. CDR3 sequence (DNA): TGCGCCAGCAGCCCGACTAGCATGGCGGAGACCCAGTACTTC. Translation: CASSPTSMAETQYF.

The V gene is TRBV15, the J gene TRBJ1-2; no clear D gene. V was cut by 0 bases and J by 5 bases, with 10 bases left in between. The CDR3 covers 14 residues. Germline V gene data show CDR1 as LNHNV and CDR2 as YYDKDF (reference sequence). The CDR3 sequence is CATSREYTSYGYTF. Written as DNA, the CDR3 is TGTGCCACCAGCAGAGAGTACACCTCGTATGGCTACACCTTC.

J is TRBJ1-6 and V is TRBV30; unclear D gene. The CDR3 is 15 amino acids. V dropped 1 base and J dropped 5 bases, with 12 bases sitting between them. Germline CDR1 reads GTSNPN; CDR2 reads SVGIG (reference sequence). The CDR3 loop is CAWSGRRAHNSPLHF. DNA for the CDR3: TGTGCCTGGAGTGGAAGGAGGGCCCATAATTCACCCCTCCACTTT.

V gene TRBV4-1 combines with J gene TRBJ1-4; 12 bases align to TRBD1. V was clipped by 2 bases and J by 10 bases; unmatched bases: 11. This CDR3 spans 17 amino acids. Germline-derived CDR1 and CDR2 are MGHRA and YSYEKL. The CDR3 reads CASSQLQGDRGLGKLFF. CDR3 in DNA: TGCGCCAGCAGCCAACTGCAGGGGGACAGGGGGCTCGGAAAACTGTTTTTT.

The chain carries TRBV6-1 and TRBJ1-2; 9 bases are shared with TRBD1. The CDR3 contains 15 residues. The germline V gene encodes CDR1 MNHNS and CDR2 SASEGT. J gave up 3 bases and V 3 bases, and 5 bases lay outside the gene matches. Written as DNA, the CDR3 is TGTGCCAGCAGTGAGAGACAGGGGGTGTACTATGGCTACACCTTC. It specifies CASSERQGVYYGYTF.

The genes are TRBV7-8 and TRBJ2-1; 14 nucleotides line up with TRBD2. CDR1 is SGHVS and CDR2 is FQNEAQ in the germline V gene. This CDR3 has 17 amino acids. V shed 4 bases, J shed 0 bases, and the junction held 2 bases outside the gene matches. CDR3 protein: CASSSGLAGDSYNEQFF. CDR3 in DNA: TGTGCCAGCAGCTCGGGACTAGCGGGAGACTCCTACAATGAGCAGTTCTTC. Based on the CDR3 plus reference TRBV7-8 and TRBJ2-1, the full variable domain is GAGVSQSPRYKVAKRGQDVALRCDPISGHVSLFWYQQALGQGPEFLTYFQNEAQLDKSGLPSDRFFAERPEGSVSTLKIQRTQQEDSAVYLCASSSGLAGDSYNEQFFGPGTRLTVL.

V is TRBV5-1 and J is TRBJ2-3; TRBD1 matches 11 bases. Germline CDR1 and CDR2: SGHRS and YFSETQ. This CDR3 has 15 residues. V gave up 4 bases and J gave up 5 bases; unmatched junction bases: 6. CDR3 region: CASSTGQGVIDTQYF. The CDR3 DNA reads TGCGCCAGCAGCACGGGACAGGGGGTTATAGATACGCAGTATTTT.

Concerning this clone: Mismatch with germline at one junction end may stem from a read error. The sample contains more than one DNA sequence encoding this CDR3. The chain links TRBV6-5 to TRBJ1-5; 8 bases fit TRBD1. Germline CDR1 is MNHEY and CDR2 is SVGAGI. The CDR3 sequence is 14 residues long. CDR3 in DNA: TGTGCTAGCAGCTCCGGACAGGGCTTTCAGCCCCAGCATTTT. Protein product: CASSSGQGFQPQHF.

This clone appeared a single time. At one end the junction does not follow the germline gene, possibly because of a read error. This chain links TRBV7-9 with TRBJ1-2; D may be TRBD1 (6 bases). Germline loops: CDR1 SEHNR, CDR2 FQNEAQ (reference sequence). The CDR3 is made up of 15 amino acids. The CDR3 coding sequence is TGTTCCAGCAGCCCGAGCGGGGGGCGATATGTCGGCTACACCTTC. Protein: CSSSPSGGRYVGYTF.